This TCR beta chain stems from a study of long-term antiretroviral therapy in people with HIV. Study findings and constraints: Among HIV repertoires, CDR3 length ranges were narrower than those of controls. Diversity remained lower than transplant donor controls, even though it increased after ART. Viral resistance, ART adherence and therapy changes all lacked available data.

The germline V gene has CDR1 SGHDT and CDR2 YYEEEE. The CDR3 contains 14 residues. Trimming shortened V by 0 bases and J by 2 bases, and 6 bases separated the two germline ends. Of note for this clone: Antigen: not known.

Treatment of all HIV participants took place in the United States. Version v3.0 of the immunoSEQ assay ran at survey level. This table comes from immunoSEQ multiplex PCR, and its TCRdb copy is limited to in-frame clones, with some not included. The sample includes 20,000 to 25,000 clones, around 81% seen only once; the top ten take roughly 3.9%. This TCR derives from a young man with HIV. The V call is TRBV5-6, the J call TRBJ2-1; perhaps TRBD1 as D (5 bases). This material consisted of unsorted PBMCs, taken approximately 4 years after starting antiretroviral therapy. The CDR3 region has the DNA TGTGCCAGCAGCTTGGTGACAGCCTACAATGAGCAGTTCTTC. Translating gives CASSLVTAYNEQFF.